Here is one T cell receptor (beta chain) with its context. The entry originates in a study of blood T cell repertoires in COVID-19. Study summary: The United States, Italy and Spain provided the acute and convalescent COVID-19 samples.

Trimming at V came to 9 bases and at J to 2 bases, leaving 22 bases not matched to a gene. Per germline, CDR1 MDHEN and CDR2 SYDVKM. The CDR3 covers 19 residues. Profiled with immunoSEQ multiplex PCR; TCRdb holds only in-frame clones, not every one. The sample contains about 200,000 clones, 75% to 85% of which appear only once. The sequenced material came from peripheral blood. V and J are TRBV28 and TRBJ1-3; TRBD1 aligns across 7 bases. The TCR originated in a human donor in a cohort sampled during active COVID-19. The DNA for the CDR3 is TGTGCCAGTCTGGGACAGTTCGGAACCGAAGGTCGCCCTGGAAACACCATATATTTT. It encodes CASLGQFGTEGRPGNTIYF.